The 20 T cell receptor beta chains below were found in one sample sequenced in a study of T cell responses to AZD1222 COVID-19 vaccine. Data came from immunoSEQ multiplex PCR; TCRdb stores just in-frame clones and leaves some out. This sample has 110,000 or so clones, with approximately 86% found just once. The sequences come from peripheral blood, collected on day 0 of MenACWY control vaccination. The origin of the receptors is an adult in good health.

The chain couples TRBV3-1 (or the pseudogene TRBV3-2) to TRBJ2-1; TRBD2 matches 14 bases. The V and J ends lost 4 bases and 7 bases, in that order; junction bases with no gene match: 6. This CDR3 has 16 amino acids. CDR1 is LGHDT and CDR2 is YNNKEL in the germline V gene (reference sequence). CDR3 in DNA: TGTGCCAGCAGCCCGGGGACTAGCGGGAGCGGGAATGAGCAGTTCTTC. Encoded protein: CASSPGTSGSGNEQFF.

The chain links TRBV20-1 to TRBJ1-2; 8 bases fit TRBD1. Trimming at V came to 5 bases and at J to 5 bases, leaving 1 base not matched to a gene. The CDR3 is 11 amino acids. CDR1 is DFQATT and CDR2 is SNEGSKA in the germline V gene (reference sequence). CDR3 residues: CSAWTGYGYTF. CDR3 nucleotides: TGCAGTGCTTGGACAGGGTATGGCTACACCTTC.

V gene TRBV19 combines with J gene TRBJ1-1, with TRBD1 as a possible D gene (6 bases). CDR3 length equals 13 residues. Trimming pared 6 bases from V and 5 bases from J, leaving 13 bases between. Germline V gene lookup returns CDR1 LNHDA and CDR2 SQIVND (reference sequence). In DNA, the CDR3 is TGTGCCAGTAGCAAGGGACAAGGAACTGAAGCTTTCTTT. Amino acids: CASSKGQGTEAFF.

The V and J genes are TRBV3-1 (or the pseudogene TRBV3-2) and TRBJ2-7; 7 bases are a match to TRBD1. Trimming at V came to 0 bases and at J to 3 bases, leaving 2 bases not matched to a gene. This CDR3 has 14 residues. Germline V gives CDR1 LGHDT, CDR2 YNNKEL (reference sequence). The CDR3 bases are TGTGCCAGCAGCCAAGAGGGGACAGACTACGAGCAGTACTTC. Protein sequence: CASSQEGTDYEQYF.

The rearrangement joins TRBV7-2 to TRBJ1-1; TRBD1 agrees at 7 bases. The trim removed 3 bases at V and 4 bases at J, leaving 8 bases unmatched. This CDR3 contains 15 residues. Germline V gene sequence: CDR1 SGHTA, CDR2 FQGNSA. CDR3 sequence reads: CASSLNRGGGTEAFF. The CDR3 nucleotides are TGTGCCAGCAGCTTGAACAGGGGAGGGGGCACTGAAGCTTTCTTT.

This rearrangement joins TRBV28 to TRBJ2-6, with D perhaps matching TRBD1 (5 bases). The CDR3 sequence is 18 residues long. CDR1 MDHEN and CDR2 SYDVKM come from the germline V gene. V was shortened by 7 bases and J by 4 bases, with 23 bases between the two germline ends. This chain's CDR3 is CASKVDGQGLRGANVLTF. For the CDR3, the DNA is TGTGCCAGCAAAGTGGATGGGCAGGGATTGAGAGGGGCCAACGTCCTGACTTTC.

This chain connects TRBV5-6 to TRBJ1-6, with TRBD1 matching over 7 bases. J gave up 4 bases and V 0 bases, and 7 bases lay outside the gene matches. Per germline, CDR1 SGHDT and CDR2 YYEEEE. CDR3 length equals 17 residues. The CDR3 sequence is CASSLGLIRGYNSPLHF. For the CDR3, the DNA is TGTGCCAGCAGCTTGGGGCTTATCAGGGGGTATAATTCACCCCTCCACTTT.

This clone is a singleton in its sample. J is TRBJ2-6 and V is TRBV5-1; D may be TRBD1 (6 bases). Trimming removed 0 bases from V and 2 bases from J, with 9 bases in between. CDR1 and CDR2 from the germline V gene are SGHRS and YFSETQ. The CDR3 is made up of 16 amino acids. The CDR3 bases are TGCGCCAGCAGCTTGGGGGACACCGCTGGGGCCAACGTCCTGACTTTC. It is translated as CASSLGDTAGANVLTF.

The rearrangement links TRBV7-9 to TRBJ1-2; 7 positions match TRBD1. Germline values: CDR1 SEHNR, CDR2 FQNEAQ (reference sequence). This CDR3 spans 14 amino acids. Unmatched junction bases numbered 7, after V lost 1 base and J lost 8 bases. For the CDR3, the DNA is TGTGCCAGCAGCTTAGATTTAGGGGGCGGCGGCTACACCTTC. The encoded protein is CASSLDLGGGGYTF.

This chain connects TRBV19 to TRBJ2-5; 7 bases map to TRBD2. Per the germline V gene, CDR1 is LNHDA and CDR2 is SQIVND (reference sequence). The CDR3 runs to 13 residues. J was trimmed by 5 bases and V by 1 base; bases with no gene match: 1. This CDR3 is CASSIVGGETQYF. CDR3 nucleotides: TGTGCCAGTAGTATAGTGGGGGGGGAGACCCAGTACTTC.

This clone was observed a handful of times. The chain recombines TRBV5-1 with TRBJ2-1; 8 bases agree with TRBD2. The V gene's germline CDR1 is SGHRS and CDR2 YFSETQ. The CDR3 loop spans 16 amino acids. V was clipped by 4 bases and J by 3 bases; unmatched bases: 9. The CDR3 here is CASSPTSGGVYNEQFF. The CDR3 bases are TGCGCCAGCAGCCCTACGAGCGGGGGAGTCTACAATGAGCAGTTCTTC.

The chain carries TRBV7-6 and TRBJ2-7, with D possibly TRBD1 on 6 matching bases. Per germline, CDR1 SGHVS and CDR2 FNYEAQ. The CDR3 is made up of 13 amino acids. V lost 5 bases and J lost 0, with 8 bases in between. The DNA of the CDR3 is TGTGCCAGCAGCGTACAGGGCTCCTACGAGCAGTACTTC. It specifies CASSVQGSYEQYF.

The chain has TRBV6-6 and TRBJ1-4, with D hard to call. This CDR3 spans 16 amino acids. V was cut by 5 bases and J by 0 bases, with 13 bases left in between. CDR1 and CDR2 (germline): MNHNY, SVGAGI (reference sequence). In DNA form, the CDR3 reads TGTGCCAGCAGTCGCGCGCGAGAACCAACTAATGAAAAACTGTTTTTT. It specifies CASSRAREPTNEKLFF.

This sequence joins TRBV4-2 and TRBJ2-7; 10 bases align to TRBD2. Germline V lookup: CDR1 LGHNA, CDR2 YNFKEQ. This CDR3 region has 16 residues. J gave up 2 bases and V 1 base, and 5 bases lay outside the gene matches. The CDR3 sequence: CASSQGLAGEAYEQYF. The CDR3 DNA reads as TGTGCCAGCAGCCAAGGCCTAGCGGGGGAAGCCTACGAGCAGTACTTC.

The rearrangement links TRBV2 to TRBJ2-7; no firm D call. This CDR3 is 14 amino acids long. Trimming took 3 bases from V and 0 from J, leaving 9 bases between them. Per germline, CDR1 SNHLY and CDR2 FYNNEI. The CDR3 DNA sequence: TGTGCCAGCAGTGATATGGGCACCTCCTACGAGCAGTACTTC. It translates to CASSDMGTSYEQYF.

This clone has only one observation. This chain links TRBV4-2 with TRBJ2-5, with TRBD2 identical over 7 bases. V lost 1 base to trimming and J lost 0 bases; unmatched junction nucleotides: 5. The CDR3 contains 16 residues. CDR1 and CDR2 (germline): LGHNA, YNFKEQ. The CDR3 loop is CASSQVLAEYQETQYF. CDR3 bases: TGTGCCAGCAGCCAAGTCCTAGCGGAGTACCAAGAGACCCAGTACTTC.

The V call is TRBV5-1, the J call TRBJ1-2; 8 bases line up with TRBD1. V dropped 4 bases and J dropped 6; count of bases not matched to a gene: 8. The CDR3 extends over 14 amino acids. The V gene's germline CDR1 is SGHRS and CDR2 YFSETQ. The CDR3 coding sequence is TGCGCCAGCAGCGCCCAACAGGGGGTCGATGGCTACACCTTC. The encoded protein is CASSAQQGVDGYTF.

This clone has only a few counts. This rearrangement joins TRBV2 to TRBJ2-1, with 8 bases lining up with TRBD2. The CDR3 is 12 residues long. V lost 4 bases, J lost 10 bases, and 3 bases stayed unmatched. Looked up from germline, CDR1 is SNHLY and CDR2 is FYNNEI. CDR3 nucleotide sequence: TGTGCCAGCAGTGGAGCGGGAGTGGAGCAGTTCTTC. This codes for CASSGAGVEQFF.

V and J are TRBV2 and TRBJ1-5; the D gene is possibly TRBD1 (5 bases). Trimming shortened V by 6 bases and J by 7 bases, and 10 bases separated the two germline ends. Germline V gene sequence: CDR1 SNHLY, CDR2 FYNNEI. CDR3 length: 12 residues. The chain's CDR3 is CASRGGGQPQHF. The DNA for the CDR3 is TGTGCCAGCAGGGGGGGTGGGCAGCCCCAGCATTTT.

This clone appeared a few times. The chain uses TRBV14 and TRBJ2-7; D remains ambiguous. This CDR3 is built from 12 residues. In germline, CDR1 is SGHDN, CDR2 FVKESK. V was shortened by 3 bases and J by 3 bases, with 6 bases between the two germline ends. The CDR3 DNA reads TGTGCCAGCAGCCAGACAAACTACGAGCAGTACTTC. This gives the protein CASSQTNYEQYF.